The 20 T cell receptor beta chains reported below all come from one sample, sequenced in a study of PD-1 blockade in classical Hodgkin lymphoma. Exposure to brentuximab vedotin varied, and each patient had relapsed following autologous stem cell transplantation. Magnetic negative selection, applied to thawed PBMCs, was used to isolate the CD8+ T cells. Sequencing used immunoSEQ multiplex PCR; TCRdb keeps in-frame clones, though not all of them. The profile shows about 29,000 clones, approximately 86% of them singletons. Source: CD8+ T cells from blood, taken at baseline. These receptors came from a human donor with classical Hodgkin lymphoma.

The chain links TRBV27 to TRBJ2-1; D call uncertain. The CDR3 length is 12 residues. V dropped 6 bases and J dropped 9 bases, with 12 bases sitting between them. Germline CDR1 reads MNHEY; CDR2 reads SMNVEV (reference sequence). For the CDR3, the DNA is TGTGCCAGCAGCCGTAGGTCGTCTGAGCAGTTCTTC. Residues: CASSRRSSEQFF.

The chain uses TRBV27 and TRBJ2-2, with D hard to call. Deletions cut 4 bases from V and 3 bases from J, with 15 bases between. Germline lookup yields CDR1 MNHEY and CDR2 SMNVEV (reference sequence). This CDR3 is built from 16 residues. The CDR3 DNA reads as TGTGCCAGCAGTTCCTCCTCCCGTTTTTACACCGGGGAGCTGTTTTTT. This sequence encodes CASSSSSRFYTGELFF.

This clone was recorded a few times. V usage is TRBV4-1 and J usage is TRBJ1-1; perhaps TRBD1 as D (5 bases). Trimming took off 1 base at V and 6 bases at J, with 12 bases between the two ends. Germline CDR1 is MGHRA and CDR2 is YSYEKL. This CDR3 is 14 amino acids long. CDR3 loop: CASSQVGGIPEAFF. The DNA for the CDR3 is TGCGCCAGCAGCCAAGTCGGGGGGATCCCTGAAGCTTTCTTT.

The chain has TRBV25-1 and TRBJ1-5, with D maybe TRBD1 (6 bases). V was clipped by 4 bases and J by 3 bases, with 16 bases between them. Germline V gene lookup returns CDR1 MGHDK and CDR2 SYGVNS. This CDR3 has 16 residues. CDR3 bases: TGTGCCAGCAGTGGAACGCAGGGGCTCATCAATCAGCCCCAGCATTTT. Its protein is CASSGTQGLINQPQHF.

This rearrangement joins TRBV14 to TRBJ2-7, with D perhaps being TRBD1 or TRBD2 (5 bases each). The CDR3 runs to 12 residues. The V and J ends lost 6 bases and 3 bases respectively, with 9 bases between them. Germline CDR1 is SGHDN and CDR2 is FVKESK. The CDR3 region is CASRGDDYEQYF. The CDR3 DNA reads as TGTGCCAGCAGGGGGGATGACTACGAGCAGTACTTC.

DNA of the CDR3: TGTGCCAGCAGTTTCCTTGGACCCTACGAGCAGTACTTC. This codes for CASSFLGPYEQYF. This chain uses TRBV2 with TRBJ2-7; D is undetermined. The CDR3 sequence is 13 residues long. Germline V lookup: CDR1 SNHLY, CDR2 FYNNEI. V dropped 5 bases and J dropped 2 bases, with 10 bases sitting between them.

The CDR3 region is CASRGLGAQYF. CDR3 nucleotides: TGTGCCAGCAGGGGGCTTGGAGCCCAGTACTTC. The chain carries TRBV27 and TRBJ2-5, with D perhaps TRBD1 (5 bases). The germline gives CDR1 MNHEY, CDR2 SMNVEV (reference sequence). V was cut by 6 bases and J by 9 bases, with 11 bases left in between. The CDR3 is 11 residues long.

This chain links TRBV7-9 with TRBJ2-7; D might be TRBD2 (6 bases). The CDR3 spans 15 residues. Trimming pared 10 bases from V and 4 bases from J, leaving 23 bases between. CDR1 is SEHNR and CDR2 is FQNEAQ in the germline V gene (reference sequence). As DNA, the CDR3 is TGTGCCACTGGGTCGTTCGGGGGAGCGTCTTACGAGCAGTACTTC. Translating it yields CATGSFGGASYEQYF.

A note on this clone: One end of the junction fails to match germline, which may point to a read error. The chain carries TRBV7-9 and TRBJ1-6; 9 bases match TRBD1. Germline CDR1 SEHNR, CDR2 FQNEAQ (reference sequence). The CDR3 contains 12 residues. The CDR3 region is CASSVDRDRVYF. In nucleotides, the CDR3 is TGTGCCAGCAGCGTCGACCGGGACAGGGTCTACTTT.

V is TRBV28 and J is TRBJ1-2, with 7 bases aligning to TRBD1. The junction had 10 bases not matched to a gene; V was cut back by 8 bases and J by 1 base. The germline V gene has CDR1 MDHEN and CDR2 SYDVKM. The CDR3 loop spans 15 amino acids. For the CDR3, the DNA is TGTGCCAGCGGGCCGCCGGGACAGTATAACTATGGCTACACCTTC. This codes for CASGPPGQYNYGYTF.

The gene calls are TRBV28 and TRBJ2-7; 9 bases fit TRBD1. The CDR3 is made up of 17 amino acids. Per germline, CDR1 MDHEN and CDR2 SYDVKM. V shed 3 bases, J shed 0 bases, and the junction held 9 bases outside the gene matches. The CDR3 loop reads CASSLLSGTGFSYEQYF. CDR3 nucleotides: TGTGCCAGCAGTTTGCTATCCGGGACAGGGTTCTCCTACGAGCAGTACTTC. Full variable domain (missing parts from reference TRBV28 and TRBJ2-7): DVKVTQSSRYLVKRTGEKVFLECVQDMDHENMFWYRQDPGLGLRLIYFSYDVKMKEKGDIPEGYSVSREKKERFSLILESASTNQTSMYLCASSLLSGTGFSYEQYFGPGTRLTVT.

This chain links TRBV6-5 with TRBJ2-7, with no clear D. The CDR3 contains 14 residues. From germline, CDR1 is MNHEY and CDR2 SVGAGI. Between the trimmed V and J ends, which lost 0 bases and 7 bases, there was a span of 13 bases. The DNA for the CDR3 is TGTGCCAGCAGTTACTCGATAGTAGGCCAAGAGCAGTACTTC. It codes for CASSYSIVGQEQYF.

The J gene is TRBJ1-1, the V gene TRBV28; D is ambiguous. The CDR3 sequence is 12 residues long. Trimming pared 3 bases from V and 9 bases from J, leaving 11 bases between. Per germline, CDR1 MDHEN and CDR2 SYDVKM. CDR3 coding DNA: TGTGCCAGCAGTTTGCAGTATGAAAAAGCTTTCTTT. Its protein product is CASSLQYEKAFF.

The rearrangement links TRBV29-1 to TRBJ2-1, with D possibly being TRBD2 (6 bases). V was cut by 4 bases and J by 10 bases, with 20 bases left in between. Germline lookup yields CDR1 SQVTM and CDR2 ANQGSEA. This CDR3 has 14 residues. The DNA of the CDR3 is TGCAGCGTTGGCGGGACTCAACGGGACTTGGAGCAGTTCTTC. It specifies CSVGGTQRDLEQFF.

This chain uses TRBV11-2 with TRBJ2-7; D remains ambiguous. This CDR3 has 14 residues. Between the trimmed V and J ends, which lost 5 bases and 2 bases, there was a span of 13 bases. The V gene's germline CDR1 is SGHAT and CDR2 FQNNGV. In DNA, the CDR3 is TGTGCCAGCAGCAGAAACGAGCCACCCTACGAGCAGTACTTC. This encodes CASSRNEPPYEQYF.

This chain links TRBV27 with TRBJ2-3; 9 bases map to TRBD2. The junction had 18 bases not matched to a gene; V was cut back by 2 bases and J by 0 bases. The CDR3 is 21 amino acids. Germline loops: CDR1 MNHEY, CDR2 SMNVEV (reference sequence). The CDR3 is CASSLQLELGTSRLSTDTQYF. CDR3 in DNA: TGTGCCAGCAGTTTACAACTAGAACTCGGGACTAGCCGACTCAGCACAGATACGCAGTATTTT.

CDR3 DNA sequence: TGTGCCAGCAGTTTAGGTAGAGCTTATACGCAGTATTTT. Its protein is CASSLGRAYTQYF. V gene TRBV27 combines with J gene TRBJ2-3; D ambiguous. CDR3 size: 13 residues. The V gene lost 2 bases and the J gene lost 7 bases, with 10 bases spanning the gap. Germline assignment: CDR1 MNHEY and CDR2 SMNVEV (reference sequence).

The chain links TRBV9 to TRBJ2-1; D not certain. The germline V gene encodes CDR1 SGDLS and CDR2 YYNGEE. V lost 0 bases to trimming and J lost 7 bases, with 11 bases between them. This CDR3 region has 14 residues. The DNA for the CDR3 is TGTGCCAGCAGCGTAGTTGGATTGGAGAATGAGCAGTTCTTC. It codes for CASSVVGLENEQFF.

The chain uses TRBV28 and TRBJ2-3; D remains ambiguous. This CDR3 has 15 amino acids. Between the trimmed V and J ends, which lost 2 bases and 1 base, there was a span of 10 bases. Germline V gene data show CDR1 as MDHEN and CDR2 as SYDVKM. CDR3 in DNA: TGTGCCAGCAGTTTAGTATTACCAGGCACAGATACGCAGTATTTT. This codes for CASSLVLPGTDTQYF.

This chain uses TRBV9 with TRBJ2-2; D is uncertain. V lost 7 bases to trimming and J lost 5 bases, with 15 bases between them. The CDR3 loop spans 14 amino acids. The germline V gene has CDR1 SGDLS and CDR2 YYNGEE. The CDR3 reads CASSWGWGTGELFF. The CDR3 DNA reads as TGTGCCAGCTCCTGGGGTTGGGGTACCGGGGAGCTGTTTTTT.